This T cell receptor (beta chain) was identified in a study of technical replicates of blood from several donors. This clone was seen once. V dropped 4 bases and J dropped 7 bases, with 16 bases sitting between them. In germline, CDR1 is SEHNR, CDR2 FQNEAQ (reference sequence). The CDR3 totals 15 residues. Libraries were prepared by immunoSEQ multiplex PCR; TCRdb keeps only in-frame clonotypes and omits some of them. This sample has about 75,000 clones, with 91% found just once. Material: T cells isolated from PBMCs. The receptor was isolated from a human donor in good health. Some clones in this sample may be carry-over from other donors' samples. V and J are TRBV7-9 and TRBJ1-4; D perhaps matches TRBD1 (6 bases). The CDR3 DNA sequence: TGTGCCAGCAGCTCGGGACAACCTTTCAGTGAAAAACTGTTTTTT. Translating it yields CASSSGQPFSEKLFF. Full variable domain (rest looked up from reference TRBV7-9 and TRBJ1-4): DTGVSQNPRHKITKRGQNVTFRCDPISEHNRLYWYRQTLGQGPEFLTYFQNEAQLEKSRLLSDRFSAERPKGSFSTLEIQRTEQGDSAMYLCASSSGQPFSEKLFFGSGTQLSVL.